This T cell receptor beta chain was found in a study of shared clonotypes between healthy human individuals. This clone was seen just once. Its antigen is as yet unknown. Study outcomes and limitations: About 5% was the fraction of naive CD4 clonotypes found shared across a handful of donors.

Donors had no recently reported acute infections or vaccinations and were HIV-negative. The V end lost 0 bases, the J end lost 4 bases, and 5 bases lay between the germline ends. The CDR3 is 13 residues long. From germline, CDR1 is SGHDT and CDR2 YYEEEE. Some clones are missing from TCRdb's copy, which holds only in-frame ones; the method was immunoSEQ multiplex PCR. The repertoire holds some 95,000 clones, with 68% as singletons. Sequenced: memory CD8+ T cells sorted from blood. Indicated subset: CD45RO+ cells pooled with CCR7-negative TemRA cells. This receptor was obtained from a man aged 30 to 45 in good health. This sequence joins TRBV5-6 and TRBJ2-1; no reliable D call. This CDR3 is CASSLAVYNEQFF. As DNA, the CDR3 is TGTGCCAGCAGCTTGGCGGTGTACAATGAGCAGTTCTTC. Drawing the rest from reference TRBV5-6 and TRBJ2-1, the complete variable domain is DAGVTQSPTHLIKTRGQQVTLRCSPKSGHDTVSWYQQALGQGPQFIFQYYEEEERQRGNFPDRFSGHQFPNYSSELNVNALLLGDSALYLCASSLAVYNEQFFGPGTRLTVL.